A selection of T cell receptor beta chains follows, all from one sample in a study of blood T cell repertoires in COVID-19. The data were produced by immunoSEQ multiplex PCR, yet TCRdb's version contains in-frame clones alone and is incomplete. The repertoire has 90,000 to 120,000 clones, around nine tenths of them found once; the top ten carry less than 1.5%. Sequenced sample: peripheral blood. These receptors were obtained from a woman between 25 and 40 years old with acute or convalescent COVID-19. The CDR3 runs from the conserved cysteine through the conserved F or W. The D gene is left open where the match is weak. Not all rows give a size; the values are once, few, many and, for expanded clones, a class.

V: TRBV7-9; length: 13; size: .; J: TRBJ1-2; D: .; DNA: TGTGCCAGCAGCCAGCGCGAAAACTATGGCTACACCTTC; CDR3: CASSQRENYGYTF
V: TRBV7-2; length: 15; size: .; J: TRBJ2-5; D: .; DNA: TGTGCCAGCAGCTTAGCGTTTTCTAGCTGGGAGACCCAGTACTTC; CDR3: CASSLAFSSWETQYF
V: TRBV9; length: 13; size: .; J: TRBJ1-1; D: .; DNA: TGTGCCAGCAGCGTAACACAGGGCGGTGAAGCTTTCTTT; CDR3: CASSVTQGGEAFF
V: TRBV5-1; length: 16; size: .; J: TRBJ2-1; D: TRBD2; DNA: TGCGCCAGCAGTCAAAGAACTAGCGGGGACTACAATGAGCAGTTCTTC; CDR3: CASSQRTSGDYNEQFF
V: TRBV6-2/TRBV6-3; length: 14; size: .; J: TRBJ2-1; D: TRBD1; DNA: TGTGCCAGCAGTTACCGACAGGGGGCTTATGAGCAGTTCTTC; CDR3: CASSYRQGAYEQFF
V: TRBV4-1; length: 15; size: once; J: TRBJ2-3; D: .; DNA: TGCGCCAGCAGCCAAACCGCTAGCCAAACAGATACGCAGTATTTT; CDR3: CASSQTASQTDTQYF
V: TRBV9; length: 14; size: .; J: TRBJ2-7; D: .; DNA: TGTGCCAGCAGCGTGTGGGCTGACACCTACGAGCAGTACTTC; CDR3: CASSVWADTYEQYF
V: TRBV5-5; length: 17; size: .; J: TRBJ2-3; D: TRBD2; DNA: TGTGCCAGCAGCTTGTCCGTCGCGGGAGGCCGCACAGATACGCAGTATTTT; CDR3: CASSLSVAGGRTDTQYF
V: TRBV27; length: 14; size: .; J: TRBJ1-1; D: TRBD1; DNA: TGTGCCAGCAGTTTAGCCAGGGGGGCCACTGAAGCTTTCTTT; CDR3: CASSLARGATEAFF
V: TRBV7-4; length: 15; size: .; J: TRBJ1-3; D: .; DNA: TGTGCCAGCAGCTTGTTCCCGGGTATCGAAAACACCATATATTTT; CDR3: CASSLFPGIENTIYF
V: TRBV5-1; length: 16; size: .; J: TRBJ2-1; D: TRBD2; DNA: TGCGCCAGCAGCTTGGGAGGACAGCGGGAGGGGAATGAGCAGTTCTTC; CDR3: CASSLGGQREGNEQFF
V: TRBV2; length: 15; size: .; J: TRBJ2-1; D: .; DNA: TGTGCCAGCAGTGTGCGGTCTGCACCATACAATGAGCAGTTCTTC; CDR3: CASSVRSAPYNEQFF